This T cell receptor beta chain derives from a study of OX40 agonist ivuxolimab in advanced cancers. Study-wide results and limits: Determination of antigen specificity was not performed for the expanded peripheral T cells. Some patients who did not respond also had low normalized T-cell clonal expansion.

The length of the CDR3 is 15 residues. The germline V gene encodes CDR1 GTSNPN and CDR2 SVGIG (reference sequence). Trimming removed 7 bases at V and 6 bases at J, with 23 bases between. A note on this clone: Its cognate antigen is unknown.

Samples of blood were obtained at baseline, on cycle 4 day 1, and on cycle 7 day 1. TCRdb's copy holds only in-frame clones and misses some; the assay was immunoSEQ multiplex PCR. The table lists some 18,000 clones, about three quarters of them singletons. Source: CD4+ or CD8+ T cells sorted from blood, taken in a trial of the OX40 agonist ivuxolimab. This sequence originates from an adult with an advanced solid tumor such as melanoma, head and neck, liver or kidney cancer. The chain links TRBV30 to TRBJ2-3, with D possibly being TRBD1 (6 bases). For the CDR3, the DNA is TGTGCCTCACATACCGGAAGGGGGAGAATGGATACGCAGTATTTT. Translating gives CASHTGRGRMDTQYF.